Below, 29 T cell receptor beta chains from the same sample are listed, as sequenced in a study of blood T cell repertoires in COVID-19. The data were produced by immunoSEQ multiplex PCR, yet TCRdb's version contains in-frame clones alone and is incomplete. The repertoire includes about 300,000 clones, 90% of them detected once, and about 6.8% sits in the top ten. Input material: peripheral blood. These receptors were taken from a woman aged 25-40 years with COVID-19, enrolled during active disease.

The chain uses TRBV9 and TRBJ2-7, with 11 bases identical to TRBD1. The germline V gene encodes CDR1 SGDLS and CDR2 YYNGEE. The CDR3 has 15 residues. V lost 3 bases, J lost 3 bases, and 5 bases stayed unmatched. CDR3 in DNA: TGTGCCAGCAGCGAGGGGACAGGGGGAGGCTACGAGCAGTACTTC. Protein product: CASSEGTGGGYEQYF.

This clone showed up just once. The chain joins TRBV9 to TRBJ2-1, with 8 bases aligning to TRBD2. Germline V gene sequence: CDR1 SGDLS, CDR2 YYNGEE. V was pared by 0 bases and J by 5 bases, with 4 bases of the junction left unmatched. The CDR3 has 15 amino acids. This chain's CDR3 is CASSVGLALHNEQFF. The CDR3 nucleotides read TGTGCCAGCAGCGTAGGACTAGCGTTGCACAATGAGCAGTTCTTC.

The chain recombines TRBV4-1 with TRBJ2-5; 7 nucleotides align to TRBD2. V shed 0 bases, J shed 4 bases, and the junction held 5 bases outside the gene matches. This CDR3 comprises 15 residues. Germline V gene lookup returns CDR1 MGHRA and CDR2 YSYEKL. CDR3 nucleotides: TGCGCCAGCAGCCAAGATACGGGGGAGGGAGAGACCCAGTACTTC. Amino acid sequence: CASSQDTGEGETQYF.

V usage is TRBV19 and J usage is TRBJ1-4; TRBD1 is a possible D gene (6 bases). The germline V gene encodes CDR1 LNHDA and CDR2 SQIVND (reference sequence). The CDR3 has 14 residues. The ends were cut back, 8 bases at V and 4 bases at J, with 14 bases in the middle. The CDR3 sequence: CASHPGAFNEKLFF. CDR3 nucleotide sequence: TGTGCCAGTCATCCAGGGGCTTTTAATGAAAAACTGTTTTTT.

This chain uses TRBV28 with TRBJ2-3, with TRBD2 identical over 12 bases. CDR1 MDHEN and CDR2 SYDVKM come from the germline V gene. The V segment lost 5 bases and the J segment 7 bases; nucleotides outside the gene matches: 13. This CDR3 has 17 residues. CDR3 residues: CASSPWASGRERYTQYF. Here the CDR3 DNA reads TGTGCCAGCAGTCCTTGGGCTAGCGGGAGGGAGCGTTATACGCAGTATTTT.

This chain joins TRBV19 and TRBJ2-2; D is ambiguous. CDR3 length: 12 amino acids. Germline V lookup: CDR1 LNHDA, CDR2 SQIVND (reference sequence). The V gene lost 5 bases and the J gene lost 5 bases, with 6 bases spanning the gap. The CDR3 DNA sequence: TGTGCCAGTAGTTTTGTAACCGGGGAGCTGTTTTTT. It translates to CASSFVTGELFF.

The rearrangement links TRBV4-2 to TRBJ2-7, with 11 bases matching TRBD2. After removal of 3 bases from V and 5 bases from J, the junction contained 9 bases not matched to a gene. This CDR3 spans 16 amino acids. Germline V lookup: CDR1 LGHNA, CDR2 YNFKEQ. CDR3 protein: CASSQRPLAGADEQYF. The CDR3 DNA reads TGTGCCAGCAGCCAGAGACCACTAGCGGGAGCGGACGAGCAGTACTTC.

The rearrangement joins TRBV24-1 to TRBJ2-3; 10 bases are a match to TRBD2. The CDR3 has 15 amino acids. J gave up 2 bases and V 3 bases, and 1 base lay outside the gene matches. Germline CDR1 and CDR2: KGHDR and SFDVKD. The DNA of the CDR3 is TGTGCCACCAGTGATCTAGCGGGAGACACAGATACGCAGTATTTT. This encodes CATSDLAGDTDTQYF.

This sequence joins TRBV7-9 and TRBJ1-1; D uncertain. CDR1 and CDR2 (germline): SEHNR, FQNEAQ (reference sequence). This CDR3 comprises 12 residues. V gave up 7 bases and J gave up 2 bases, with 8 bases separating them. The CDR3 spells CASMGSNTEAFF. The CDR3 nucleotides are TGTGCCAGCATGGGCAGTAACACTGAAGCTTTCTTT.

The rearrangement links TRBV18 to TRBJ1-3; 7 bases align to TRBD1. The CDR3 is made up of 15 amino acids. Germline-derived CDR1 and CDR2 are KGHSH and LQKENI. With 1 base clipped from V and 2 bases from J, the junction kept 2 bases outside the gene matches. The chain's CDR3 is CASSPLGGPGNTIYF. The CDR3 DNA reads as TGTGCCAGCTCACCACTAGGGGGCCCTGGAAACACCATATATTTT.

This chain uses TRBV28 with TRBJ2-1; 12 bases are a match to TRBD1. The CDR3 is 18 residues long. Trimming removed 10 bases from V and 7 bases from J; junction bases left unmatched: 20. The V gene's germline CDR1 is MDHEN and CDR2 SYDVKM. The CDR3 sequence: CATTKGTGGPRGWNEQFF. CDR3 coding DNA: TGTGCCACTACTAAGGGGACAGGGGGCCCCAGGGGGTGGAATGAGCAGTTCTTC.

J is TRBJ1-1 and V is TRBV27; 8 bases line up with TRBD1. The V and J ends lost 2 bases and 7 bases, in that order; junction bases with no gene match: 6. Germline values: CDR1 MNHEY, CDR2 SMNVEV (reference sequence). The CDR3 spans 14 residues. CDR3 DNA sequence: TGTGCCAGCAGTTTAACTGCAGGGGGCCGTGAAGCTTTCTTT. Translated, it gives CASSLTAGGREAFF.

V usage is TRBV15 and J usage is TRBJ2-5, with 10 bases aligning to TRBD1. CDR3 length equals 15 residues. Germline CDR1 and CDR2: LNHNV and YYDKDF (reference sequence). The V segment lost 3 bases and the J segment 4 bases; nucleotides outside the gene matches: 5. The CDR3 nucleotides read TGTGCCACCAGCAGTAGACAGGGGGCGGGAGAGACCCAGTACTTC. Protein product: CATSSRQGAGETQYF.

This clone showed up just a few times. The DNA for the CDR3 is TGTGCCAGCAGTCCCGGGAGGCTAAGGGAGCAGTACTTC. Translation gives CASSPGRLREQYF. V usage is TRBV12-3 or TRBV12-4 and J usage is TRBJ2-7; 7 bases agree with TRBD2. V lost 5 bases to trimming and J lost 7 bases; unmatched junction nucleotides: 8. CDR3 size: 13 residues.

CDR3 coding DNA: TGTGCCAGCAGCAATGGACTAGCGGGGACCAATGAGCAGTTCTTC. It specifies CASSNGLAGTNEQFF. J is TRBJ2-1 and V is TRBV9; 12 bases are a match to TRBD2. This CDR3 spans 15 amino acids. The V segment lost 4 bases and the J segment 6 bases; nucleotides outside the gene matches: 5. Looked up from germline, CDR1 is SGDLS and CDR2 is YYNGEE.

The chain has TRBV7-2 and TRBJ2-5; D gene unclear. Germline V gene lookup returns CDR1 SGHTA and CDR2 FQGNSA. V lost 1 base to trimming and J lost 2 bases, with 5 bases between them. The CDR3 has 13 amino acids. The CDR3 DNA reads as TGTGCCAGCAGCTTAGTCAGGCAAGAGACCCAGTACTTC. Its protein is CASSLVRQETQYF.

The chain employs TRBV11-3 and TRBJ2-5; 9 positions match TRBD2. Per the germline V gene, CDR1 is SGHNT and CDR2 is YENEEA. This CDR3 is 15 amino acids long. Trimming at V came to 5 bases and at J to 2 bases, leaving 6 bases not matched to a gene. The CDR3 DNA follows: TGTGCCAGCAGCCCCGGACTAGCGTCTCAAGAGACCCAGTACTTC. It encodes CASSPGLASQETQYF.

As for this clone: The sample holds other DNA sequences that translate to the same CDR3. The chain links TRBV2 to TRBJ2-7; 8 bases are a match to TRBD1. Germline lookup yields CDR1 SNHLY and CDR2 FYNNEI. CDR3 length: 15 amino acids. J gave up 3 bases and V 1 base, and 5 bases lay outside the gene matches. For the CDR3, the DNA is TGTGCCAGCAGTGAAGGCCAGGGGGCTCTCTACGAGCAGTACTTC. Translated: CASSEGQGALYEQYF.

The chain carries TRBV19 and TRBJ2-1, with TRBD2 as a possible D gene (5 bases). There are 14 residues in the CDR3. V was pared by 7 bases and J by 3 bases, with 13 bases between. Germline CDR1 LNHDA, CDR2 SQIVND (reference sequence). DNA for the CDR3: TGTGCCAGTATGGGTGGGAGTATCTACAATGAGCAGTTCTTC. It translates to CASMGGSIYNEQFF.

The chain is built from TRBV25-1 and TRBJ2-7; D might be TRBD2 (6 bases). Per germline, CDR1 MGHDK and CDR2 SYGVNS. This CDR3 has 14 amino acids. The germline V and J ends were trimmed by 5 bases and 7 bases, with 18 bases remaining between them. The CDR3 loop is CASSPPRAGREQYF. CDR3 sequence (DNA): TGTGCCAGCAGTCCCCCGAGGGCGGGGCGAGAGCAGTACTTC.

The chain has TRBV2 and TRBJ1-1; TRBD1 aligns across 8 bases. In germline, CDR1 is SNHLY, CDR2 FYNNEI. The CDR3 loop spans 13 amino acids. With V trimmed by 6 bases and J by 0 bases, 0 bases remained unmatched. The DNA of the CDR3 is TGTGCCAGCAGGACAGGGGTGAACACTGAAGCTTTCTTT. It translates to CASRTGVNTEAFF.

The chain links TRBV5-6 to TRBJ1-5, with 7 bases that match TRBD1. V lost 4 bases and J lost 2; bases outside the gene matches: 6. CDR1 is SGHDT and CDR2 is YYEEEE in the germline V gene. This CDR3 is built from 15 residues. DNA for the CDR3: TGTGCCAGCAGCCTGGCAGGGGGTGGCAATCAGCCCCAGCATTTT. This gives the protein CASSLAGGGNQPQHF.

This clone was picked up one time. The chain combines TRBV7-3 with TRBJ2-3; 7 bases align to TRBD2. With V trimmed by 5 bases and J by 0 bases, 5 bases remained unmatched. The germline V gene encodes CDR1 SGHTA and CDR2 FQGTGA. CDR3 length: 15 amino acids. This CDR3 is CASSPAGVSTDTQYF. The CDR3 nucleotides are TGTGCCAGCAGCCCCGCGGGGGTTAGCACAGATACGCAGTATTTT.

The V and J genes are TRBV7-3 and TRBJ2-3; 9 nucleotides align to TRBD2. V lost 2 bases to trimming and J lost 5 bases; unmatched junction nucleotides: 8. The CDR3 consists of 16 residues. Germline V lookup: CDR1 SGHTA, CDR2 FQGTGA. The CDR3 DNA reads TGTGCCAGCAGCTTATTGGGCGGGAGGGGTGGAGATACGCAGTATTTT. Its translation: CASSLLGGRGGDTQYF.

The genes are TRBV5-5 and TRBJ2-1, with TRBD2 matching 13 bases. Per the germline V gene, CDR1 is SGHKS and CDR2 is YYEKEE (reference sequence). The junction had 3 bases not matched to a gene; V was cut back by 2 bases and J by 7 bases. This CDR3 has 15 amino acids. CDR3 sequence reads: CASSLLAGGVNEQFF. The DNA of the CDR3 is TGTGCCAGCAGCTTACTAGCGGGAGGGGTGAATGAGCAGTTCTTC.

This clone was detected only once. As DNA, the CDR3 is TGTGCCATCGGGGACATTGGGTATGGCTACACCTTC. Protein product: CAIGDIGYGYTF. The gene calls are TRBV10-3 and TRBJ1-2, with a possible D match to TRBD1 (6 bases). Germline V lookup: CDR1 ENHRY, CDR2 SYGVKD. Deletions cut 8 bases from V and 5 bases from J, with 12 bases between. The CDR3 extends over 12 amino acids.

The gene calls are TRBV3-1 (or the pseudogene TRBV3-2) and TRBJ2-7; the D gene is possibly TRBD2 (6 bases). V was shortened by 3 bases and J by 1 base, with 13 bases between the two germline ends. Germline V lookup: CDR1 LGHDT, CDR2 YNNKEL (reference sequence). The CDR3 totals 15 residues. The CDR3 bases are TGTGCCAGCAGCCAGGGAGGCGCTGGGTCCTACGAGCAGTACTTC. This codes for CASSQGGAGSYEQYF.

This clone was counted between two and nine times. The CDR3 coding sequence is TGTGCCAGCAGCTTATATTCCGTCACTGAAGCTTTCTTT. Translating it yields CASSLYSVTEAFF. This rearrangement joins TRBV11-2 to TRBJ1-1; D is ambiguous. The V and J ends lost 2 bases and 4 bases respectively, with 8 bases between them. The CDR3 covers 13 residues. CDR1 and CDR2 from the germline V gene are SGHAT and FQNNGV.

The chain links TRBV10-3 to TRBJ1-1; 10 nucleotides match TRBD1. The V gene end was trimmed by 6 bases and the J gene end by 4 bases; junction bases not matched to a gene: 8. Per germline, CDR1 ENHRY and CDR2 SYGVKD. This CDR3 contains 15 residues. CDR3 sequence: CAIRKMGQGSTEAFF. CDR3 DNA: TGTGCCATCAGGAAAATGGGACAGGGGAGCACTGAAGCTTTCTTT.